This TCR beta chain stems from a study of T-cell memory formation after mild COVID-19. Amplification by 5'RACE using constant-segment primers produced TCR alpha and TCR beta cDNA libraries that carried sample barcodes and UMIs. MiXCR, applied by TCRdb to the 5' RACE reads, yields one record per CDR3 protein. Of roughly 140,000 distinct CDR3 sequences listed, 14% are singletons. Germline V CDR1 and CDR2: DFQATT, SNEGSKA (reference sequence). The CDR3 runs 14 residues. With 6 bases clipped from V and 2 bases from J, the junction kept 7 bases outside the gene matches. This clonotype came up a few times. Its antigen remains unknown. Points from the study as a whole: Clones that shrank (day 15 to 85) were balanced CD4/CD8, whereas later expanders leaned CD4+.

The TCR comes from an adult woman who had mild COVID-19 (a few samples of this study predate the infection). Cell type and time point are not known. Material for sequencing was PBMCs or a T cell subset sorted from them (not recorded which). The chain employs TRBV20-1 and TRBJ2-1; 7 positions match TRBD1. CDR3 in DNA: TGCAGTGCCCCAGGGGGAGCAACCTACAATGAGCAGTTCTTC. Amino acid sequence: CSAPGGATYNEQFF.